The source of this T cell receptor (beta chain) is a study of tumor-infiltrating lymphocytes in primary liver carcinoma. Study in general: Productive TCRbeta reads per sample were roughly 3.5 to 7.13 million, not differing by tissue.

General study points: Overlap in tumor-adjacent and tumor-blood pairs fell below that of tumor region pairs.

The blood RNA (from unsorted whole blood) was obtained, and germline DNA was also extracted. This clonotype was seen just once. As yet, its antigen is unknown. Priming with a constant-region primer yielded TCR beta cDNA from about 540 ng total RNA. Employing slightly modified ARM-PCR, three nested multiplex PCR rounds were run, and these gave rise to the TCR beta libraries. From the multiplex PCR reads, TCRdb called clonotypes with MiXCR, one entry per CDR3 protein. This sample has 180,000 or so distinct CDR3 sequences, with 50% to 75% found just once. Material: peripheral blood. The source is a man in his forties or fifties with primary liver carcinoma and hepatitis B virus infection.

CDR3 nucleotide sequence: TGTGCCAGCAGCCCAGTGGTCTTCTACGAGCAGTACTTC. Residues: CASSPVVFYEQYF. The chain uses TRBV11-3 and TRBJ2-7; D uncertain. Germline V gene data show CDR1 as SGHNT and CDR2 as YENEEA. This CDR3 is 13 amino acids long. V lost 5 bases to trimming and J lost 3 bases, with 11 bases between them.